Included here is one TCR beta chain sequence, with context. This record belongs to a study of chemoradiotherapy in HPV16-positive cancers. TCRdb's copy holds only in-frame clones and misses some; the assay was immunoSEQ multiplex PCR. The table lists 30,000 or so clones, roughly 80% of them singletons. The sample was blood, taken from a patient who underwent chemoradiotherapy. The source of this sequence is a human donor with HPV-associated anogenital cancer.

The CDR3 loop reads CSALGGSYEQYF. The DNA for the CDR3 is TGCAGCGCGTTGGGGGGGTCCTACGAGCAGTACTTC. The chain links TRBV29-1 to TRBJ2-7; 7 bases agree with TRBD2. Germline lookup yields CDR1 SQVTM and CDR2 ANQGSEA. The CDR3 is made up of 12 amino acids. With V trimmed by 7 bases and J by 1 base, 4 bases remained unmatched.